This T cell receptor (beta chain) was profiled in a study of T-cell reconstitution after alpha-beta-depleted transplantation in children. This sample's TCRbeta library carried unique molecular identifier barcodes. MiXCR, applied by TCRdb to the PCR reads, yields one record per CDR3 protein. This table holds over 45,000 distinct CDR3 sequences, 40% to 55% found once. Regarding this clonotype: Antigen specificity is unknown.

General study results and limits: Alpha-beta T cells present about two months after transplant were reported to originate from several hundred expanded graft clones. Counts and diversity of T cells one year after transplant came mostly from newly produced T cells. The study traced high day-60 TCRbeta diversity in some patients to surviving recipient T cells and thymic progenitors.

This receptor was taken from a male patient between 5 and 17 years old who had a stem cell transplant for acute lymphoblastic leukemia, so the T cells may come from the graft donor. Sequencing used PBMCs, mostly from graft donor cells, obtained 360 days after TCRalphabeta/CD19-depleted stem cell transplant.

CDR3 region: CAISGTGHQPQHF. The CDR3 DNA reads as TGTGCCATCAGTGGGACAGGCCATCAGCCCCAGCATTTT. V usage is TRBV10-3 and J usage is TRBJ1-5; 7 nucleotides line up with TRBD1. The germline CDR1 and CDR2 sequences are ENHRY and SYGVKD. This CDR3 contains 13 residues. J gave up 5 bases and V 4 bases, and 2 bases lay outside the gene matches.